Following are 26 T cell receptor beta chains from one sample sequenced in a study of T cell responses to AZD1222 COVID-19 vaccine. The assay was immunoSEQ multiplex PCR, and TCRdb's table has in-frame clones only and misses some. Of fewer than 200,000 clones listed, around 90% were seen once; the top ten hold roughly 0.98%. The starting material was peripheral blood, obtained 28 days after the second AZD1222 dose. These receptors originate from an adult who received the AZD1222 COVID-19 vaccine.

Details on this clone: The same CDR3 also results from other DNA sequences found in this sample. V usage is TRBV20-1 and J usage is TRBJ2-7; no firm D call. V shed 5 bases and J shed 1 base, with 6 bases lying between them. Germline V gene lookup returns CDR1 DFQATT and CDR2 SNEGSKA (reference sequence). There are 11 residues in the CDR3. The CDR3 sequence is CSARLSYEQYF. Here the CDR3 DNA reads TGCAGTGCTCGACTTTCCTACGAGCAGTACTTC.

The genes are TRBV2 and TRBJ2-1, with D uncertain. The V gene's germline CDR1 is SNHLY and CDR2 FYNNEI. The CDR3 is 14 amino acids. V was shortened by 5 bases and J by 3 bases, with 11 bases between the two germline ends. CDR3 bases: TGTGCCAGCAGTACCGCGGTGAGCTACAATGAGCAGTTCTTC. It codes for CASSTAVSYNEQFF.

J is TRBJ2-5 and V is TRBV18, with D unclear. The CDR3 consists of 15 residues. Trimming left V 6 bases short and J 1 base short, with 15 bases between. In germline, CDR1 is KGHSH, CDR2 LQKENI. The CDR3 is CASSPIDGFQETQYF. The CDR3, as DNA: TGTGCCAGCTCTCCCATCGACGGGTTCCAAGAGACCCAGTACTTC.

The chain uses TRBV5-4 and TRBJ2-3; TRBD1 matches 11 bases. Per germline, CDR1 SGHNT and CDR2 YYREEE (reference sequence). The CDR3 contains 16 residues. V gave up 0 bases and J gave up 3 bases; unmatched junction bases: 3. The CDR3 coding sequence is TGTGCCAGCAGCTTGGGAGGGACAGGGGGAACAGATACGCAGTATTTT. Its protein is CASSLGGTGGTDTQYF.

V is TRBV6-2 or TRBV6-3 and J is TRBJ2-7, with 8 bases aligning to TRBD1. Germline values: CDR1 MNHEY, CDR2 SVGEGT. This CDR3 spans 15 amino acids. Losses at the gene ends were 2 bases for V and 0 bases for J; bases not matched to a gene: 3. CDR3 coding DNA: TGTGCCAGCAGTTACCGGACAGGGATCTCCTACGAGCAGTACTTC. Its protein product is CASSYRTGISYEQYF.

The V gene is TRBV29-1, the J gene TRBJ1-1; D is undetermined. The CDR3 spans 11 residues. V was cut by 1 base and J by 7 bases, with 7 bases left in between. In germline, CDR1 is SQVTM, CDR2 ANQGSEA. The DNA for the CDR3 is TGCAGCGTTGAAGGGCATGATGAAGCTTTCTTT. This encodes CSVEGHDEAFF.

The chain recombines TRBV6-6 with TRBJ2-7, with D possibly being TRBD1 (6 bases). Germline V gene data show CDR1 as MNHNY and CDR2 as SVGAGI (reference sequence). The CDR3 has 14 amino acids. Trimming left V 2 bases short and J 7 bases short, with 15 bases between. The CDR3 loop reads CASSYLNRAGEQYF. CDR3 DNA sequence: TGTGCCAGCAGTTACCTAAACAGGGCAGGGGAGCAGTACTTC.

A few counts support this clone. The chain combines TRBV5-1 with TRBJ1-6; D gene uncertain. The CDR3 length is 16 residues. Looked up from germline, CDR1 is SGHRS and CDR2 is YFSETQ. V lost 0 bases to trimming and J lost 9 bases, with 16 bases between them. CDR3 amino acids: CASSLAAGGVGSPLHF. The DNA for the CDR3 is TGCGCCAGCAGCTTGGCGGCAGGAGGCGTGGGTTCACCCCTCCACTTT.

The chain joins TRBV30 to TRBJ1-2; 9 bases agree with TRBD1. The CDR3 runs to 13 residues. Per the germline V gene, CDR1 is GTSNPN and CDR2 is SVGIG (reference sequence). Unmatched junction bases numbered 6, after V lost 4 bases and J lost 6 bases. Here the CDR3 reads CAWNPGTGNGYTF. Written as DNA, the CDR3 is TGTGCCTGGAACCCCGGGACAGGGAATGGCTACACCTTC.

The chain has TRBV10-2 and TRBJ1-5; D might be TRBD1 (5 bases). The CDR3 spans 16 residues. Germline CDR1 and CDR2: WSHSY and SAAADI. Between the trimmed V and J ends, which lost 0 bases and 2 bases, there was a span of 11 bases. The CDR3 reads CASSESWGGGNQPQHF. CDR3 DNA: TGCGCCAGCAGTGAGTCTTGGGGGGGAGGCAATCAGCCCCAGCATTTT.

The chain joins TRBV11-2 to TRBJ2-7; either TRBD1 or TRBD2 may supply D (6 bases each). Trimming removed 0 bases at V and 5 bases at J, with 20 bases between. This CDR3 region has 17 residues. Germline V gene lookup returns CDR1 SGHAT and CDR2 FQNNGV. The CDR3 nucleotides read TGTGCCAGCAGCTTAGACCCCCGACAGGAGGGGAACAACGAGCAGTACTTC. Its translation is CASSLDPRQEGNNEQYF.

The gene calls are TRBV2 and TRBJ1-1; unclear D gene. The germline V gene encodes CDR1 SNHLY and CDR2 FYNNEI. Trimming took 4 bases from V and 1 from J, leaving 10 bases between them. The CDR3 contains 14 residues. In nucleotides, the CDR3 is TGTGCCAGCAGTGTCCGCGAGGGGAACACTGAAGCTTTCTTT. It encodes CASSVREGNTEAFF.

The rearrangement links TRBV5-1 to TRBJ2-7; D is perhaps TRBD1 (5 bases). This CDR3 has 14 residues. V lost 2 bases to trimming and J lost 3 bases, with 12 bases between them. The germline gives CDR1 SGHRS, CDR2 YFSETQ. CDR3 DNA sequence: TGCGCCAGCAGCTTAGTGACAGCCAACTACGAGCAGTACTTC. Translating gives CASSLVTANYEQYF.

V gene TRBV7-9 combines with J gene TRBJ2-2; the match to TRBD1 covers 7 bases. With 1 base clipped from V and 4 bases from J, the junction kept 3 bases outside the gene matches. This CDR3 contains 15 residues. Germline V gene data show CDR1 as SEHNR and CDR2 as FQNEAQ (reference sequence). The CDR3 protein is CASSLGTGATGELFF. CDR3 bases: TGTGCCAGCAGCTTAGGCACAGGGGCCACCGGGGAGCTGTTTTTT.

CDR3 sequence: CAWTRGTDTQYF. CDR3 bases: TGTGCCTGGACCAGAGGCACAGATACGCAGTATTTT. V is TRBV30 and J is TRBJ2-3; no clear D. The CDR3 is 12 amino acids. The germline V and J ends were trimmed by 4 bases and 1 base, with 6 bases remaining between them. Per germline, CDR1 GTSNPN and CDR2 SVGIG (reference sequence).

The chain uses TRBV30 and TRBJ1-1, with a weak D call TRBD1 (5 bases). Germline V gene data show CDR1 as GTSNPN and CDR2 as SVGIG (reference sequence). The CDR3 extends over 14 amino acids. V dropped 1 base and J dropped 6 bases, with 15 bases sitting between them. CDR3 residues: CAWSGGVAGSEAFF. The DNA for the CDR3 is TGTGCCTGGAGTGGGGGGGTGGCGGGTTCTGAAGCTTTCTTT.

The chain has TRBV7-2 and TRBJ1-5; TRBD1 is a possible D gene (5 bases). The V gene lost 5 bases and the J gene lost 6 bases, with 20 bases spanning the gap. The germline V gene encodes CDR1 SGHTA and CDR2 FQGNSA. CDR3 length: 16 residues. Here the CDR3 DNA reads TGTGCCAGCAGCCCCGGGGGAAAGGGGATAGGTCAGCCCCAGCATTTT. This gives the protein CASSPGGKGIGQPQHF.

V is TRBV14 and J is TRBJ2-1; no definite D call. Trimming cost V 3 bases and J 0 bases, with 18 bases left between them. Germline lookup yields CDR1 SGHDN and CDR2 FVKESK. This CDR3 spans 18 amino acids. The CDR3 bases are TGTGCCAGCAGCCAGAGTTCTATGGTCCTAAGCTCCTACAATGAGCAGTTCTTC. Translated, it gives CASSQSSMVLSSYNEQFF.

In the case of this clone: The sample contains more than one DNA sequence encoding this CDR3. This chain uses TRBV9 with TRBJ1-1; 7 nucleotides match TRBD1. The ends lost 0 bases at V and 3 bases at J; junction bases unmatched: 5. Germline-derived CDR1 and CDR2 are SGDLS and YYNGEE. The CDR3 covers 15 residues. This CDR3 reads CASSVGGGGYTEAFF. The CDR3 DNA follows: TGTGCCAGCAGCGTAGGAGGAGGGGGCTACACTGAAGCTTTCTTT.

V usage is TRBV9 and J usage is TRBJ2-3; 8 bases map to TRBD2. The CDR3 totals 18 residues. Germline CDR1 SGDLS, CDR2 YYNGEE. The V gene end was trimmed by 0 bases and the J gene end by 0 bases; junction bases not matched to a gene: 9. The CDR3, as DNA: TGTGCCAGCAGCGTAGATCATCAGCGGGGGCGCAGCACAGATACGCAGTATTTT. Translation gives CASSVDHQRGRSTDTQYF.

This clone occurred a few times. The V gene is TRBV10-3, the J gene TRBJ1-4; tentatively, D is TRBD1 (6 bases). V gave up 3 bases and J gave up 7 bases, with 15 bases separating them. This CDR3 is 15 amino acids long. Germline V gene sequence: CDR1 ENHRY, CDR2 SYGVKD. The DNA of the CDR3 is TGTGCCATCAGTGAAACAGGGAGAGGGGGTGAAAAACTGTTTTTT. This translates into CAISETGRGGEKLFF.

The gene calls are TRBV29-1 and TRBJ1-2; 8 bases are a match to TRBD1. Germline V lookup: CDR1 SQVTM, CDR2 ANQGSEA. The ends lost 6 bases at V and 8 bases at J; junction bases unmatched: 8. The CDR3 consists of 12 residues. The CDR3, as DNA: TGCAGCGTCTTCGGACAGGGAACGGGCTACACCTTC. Amino acid sequence: CSVFGQGTGYTF.

This clone was detected a few times. The chain couples TRBV7-8 to TRBJ1-2; possible D gene TRBD1, 6 bases. The V end lost 5 bases, the J end lost 11 bases, and 15 bases lay between the germline ends. CDR3 length: 12 residues. CDR1 and CDR2 (germline): SGHVS, FQNEAQ. CDR3: CASSNRDTLYTF. The DNA for the CDR3 is TGTGCCAGCAGCAACCGGGACACCCTTTACACCTTC.

This clone was observed a single time. The chain joins TRBV6-2 or TRBV6-3 to TRBJ2-3; D is uncertain. Germline CDR1 and CDR2: MNHEY and SVGEGT. There are 15 residues in the CDR3. The V gene lost 4 bases and the J gene lost 0 bases, with 11 bases spanning the gap. This CDR3 is CASSFDFASTDTQYF. CDR3 coding DNA: TGTGCCAGCAGTTTTGATTTTGCAAGCACAGATACGCAGTATTTT.

This clone was seen only a few times. The V call is TRBV11-3, the J call TRBJ2-3; a weak D match, TRBD1 (6 bases). The V end lost 4 bases, the J end lost 1 base, and 18 bases lay between the germline ends. Germline CDR1 is SGHNT and CDR2 is YENEEA. The CDR3 covers 17 residues. The CDR3 here is CASSWTTTGSGTDTQYF. The CDR3 DNA follows: TGTGCCAGCAGCTGGACGACCACAGGGTCTGGCACAGATACGCAGTATTTT.

This clone has more than one count but fewer than ten. CDR3 sequence: CASSLVTLSGNTIYF. The CDR3 coding sequence is TGTGCCAGCAGCTTAGTTACCCTCTCTGGAAACACCATATATTTT. The chain has TRBV7-8 and TRBJ1-3; the D is unclear. The ends were cut back, 1 base at V and 0 bases at J, with 7 bases in the middle. Per germline, CDR1 SGHVS and CDR2 FQNEAQ. The CDR3 is 15 residues long.